This T cell receptor beta chain was captured in a study of blood T cell repertoires in COVID-19. Study summary: Acute-phase and convalescent COVID-19 samples originated in the United States, Italy and Spain. PBMCs, B-cell-depleted T cells, or T cells were the source of the cDNA or gDNA that made up the material.

As originally analysed: Counts of nucleated cells, estimated from reference gene primer amplification, were obtained. Method: immunoSEQ multiplex PCR; TCRdb's copy keeps in-frame clones and lacks some. V and J calls and clone size are as listed in that table; D and trimming were resolved from the DNA. Of around 100,000 clones in the sample, roughly four fifths were seen once. Germline V lookup: CDR1 SGHRS, CDR2 YFSETQ. With V trimmed by 3 bases and J by 4 bases, 0 bases remained unmatched. CDR3 size: 12 residues. The genes are TRBV5-1 and TRBJ1-2; 7 nucleotides align to TRBD1. The sequencing input was peripheral blood. The TCR comes from a man between 65 and 79 years old with active or convalescent COVID-19. CDR3 loop: CASSWDSYGYTF. In nucleotides, the CDR3 is TGCGCCAGCAGCTGGGACAGCTATGGCTACACCTTC.